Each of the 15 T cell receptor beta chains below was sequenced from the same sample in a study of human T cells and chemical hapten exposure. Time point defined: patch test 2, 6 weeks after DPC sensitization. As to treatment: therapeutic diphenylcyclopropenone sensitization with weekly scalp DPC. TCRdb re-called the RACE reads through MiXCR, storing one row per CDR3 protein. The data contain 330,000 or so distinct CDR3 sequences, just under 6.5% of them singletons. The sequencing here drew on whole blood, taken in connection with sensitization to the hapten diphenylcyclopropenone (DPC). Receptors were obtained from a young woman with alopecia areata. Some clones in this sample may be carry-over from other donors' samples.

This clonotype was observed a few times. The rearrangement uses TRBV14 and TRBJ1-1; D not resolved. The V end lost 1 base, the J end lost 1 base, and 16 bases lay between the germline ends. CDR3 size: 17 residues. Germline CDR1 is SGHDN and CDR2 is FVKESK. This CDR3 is CASSQGTFQPTNTEAFF. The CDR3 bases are TGTGCCAGCAGCCAAGGGACCTTTCAGCCAACGAACACTGAAGCTTTCTTT. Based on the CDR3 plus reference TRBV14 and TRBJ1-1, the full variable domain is EAGVTQFPSHSVIEKGQTVTLRCDPISGHDNLYWYRRVMGKEIKFLLHFVKESKQDESGMPNNRFLAERTGGTYSTLKVQPAELEDSGVYFCASSQGTFQPTNTEAFFGQGTRLTVV.

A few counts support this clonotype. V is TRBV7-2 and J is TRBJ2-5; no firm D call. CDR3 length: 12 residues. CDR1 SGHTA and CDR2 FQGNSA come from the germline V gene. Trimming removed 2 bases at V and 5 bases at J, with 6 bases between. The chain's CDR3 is CASSLTMETQYF. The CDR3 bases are TGTGCCAGCAGCTTAACCATGGAGACCCAGTACTTC.

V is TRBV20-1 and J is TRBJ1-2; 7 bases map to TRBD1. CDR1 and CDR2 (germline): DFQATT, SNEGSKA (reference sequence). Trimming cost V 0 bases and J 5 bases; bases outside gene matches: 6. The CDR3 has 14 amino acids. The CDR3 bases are TGCAGTGCTAGAGATAGGACAGGAATATATGGCTACACCTTC. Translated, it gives CSARDRTGIYGYTF.

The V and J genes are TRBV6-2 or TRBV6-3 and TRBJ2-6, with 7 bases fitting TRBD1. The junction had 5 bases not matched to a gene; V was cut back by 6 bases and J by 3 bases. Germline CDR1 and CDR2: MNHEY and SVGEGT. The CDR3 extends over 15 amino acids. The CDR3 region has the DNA TGTGCCAGCAGATACAGGGGTGGTGGGGCCAACGTCCTGACTTTC. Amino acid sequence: CASRYRGGGANVLTF.

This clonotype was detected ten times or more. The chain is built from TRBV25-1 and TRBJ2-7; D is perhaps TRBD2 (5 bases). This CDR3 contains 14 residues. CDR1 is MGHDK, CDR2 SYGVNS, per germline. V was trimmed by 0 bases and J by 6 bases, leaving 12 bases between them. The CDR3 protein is CASSEYSVAGEQYF. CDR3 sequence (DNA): TGTGCCAGCAGTGAATATTCCGTTGCGGGCGAGCAGTACTTC.

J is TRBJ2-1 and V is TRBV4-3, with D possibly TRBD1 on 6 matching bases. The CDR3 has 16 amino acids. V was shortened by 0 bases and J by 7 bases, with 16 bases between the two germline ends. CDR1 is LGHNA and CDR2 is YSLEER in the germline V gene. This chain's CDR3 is CASSQDLGAGPNEQFF. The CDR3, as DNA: TGCGCCAGCAGCCAAGACTTGGGGGCCGGGCCTAATGAGCAGTTCTTC.

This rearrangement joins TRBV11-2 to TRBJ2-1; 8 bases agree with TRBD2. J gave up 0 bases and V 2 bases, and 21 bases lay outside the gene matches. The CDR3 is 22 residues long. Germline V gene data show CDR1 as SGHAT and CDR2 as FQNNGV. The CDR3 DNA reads TGTGCCAGCAGCTTAATATTCCTCGATGAGCGGGGGAGCTTTACCTCCTACAATGAGCAGTTCTTC. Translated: CASSLIFLDERGSFTSYNEQFF.

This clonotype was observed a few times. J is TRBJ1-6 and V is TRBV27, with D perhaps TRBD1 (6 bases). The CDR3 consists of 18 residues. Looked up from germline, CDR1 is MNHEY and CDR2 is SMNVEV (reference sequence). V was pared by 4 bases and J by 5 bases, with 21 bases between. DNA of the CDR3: TGTGCCAGCAGTTCTCCGGGGGGCTCGCTAGGGGATAATTCACCCCTCCACTTT. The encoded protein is CASSSPGGSLGDNSPLHF.

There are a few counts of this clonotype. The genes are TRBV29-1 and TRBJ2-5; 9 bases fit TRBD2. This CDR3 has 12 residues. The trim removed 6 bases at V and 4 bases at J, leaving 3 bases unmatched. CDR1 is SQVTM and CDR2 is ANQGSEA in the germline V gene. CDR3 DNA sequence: TGCAGCGTGCCTAGCGGGGCAGAGACCCAGTACTTC. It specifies CSVPSGAETQYF.

The CDR3 nucleotides are TGTGCCAGCAGCTCTCCTGGTGAGCAGTTCTTC. Translating it yields CASSSPGEQFF. The genes are TRBV11-2 and TRBJ2-1; D call uncertain. The V end lost 4 bases, the J end lost 9 bases, and 7 bases lay between the germline ends. The CDR3 is made up of 11 amino acids. Germline V gene data show CDR1 as SGHAT and CDR2 as FQNNGV.

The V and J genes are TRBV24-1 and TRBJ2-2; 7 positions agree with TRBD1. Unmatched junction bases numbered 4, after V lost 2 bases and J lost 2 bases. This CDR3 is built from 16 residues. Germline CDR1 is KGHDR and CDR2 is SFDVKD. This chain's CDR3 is CATSDSDRRNTGELFF. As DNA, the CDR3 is TGTGCCACCAGTGATTCGGACAGGAGAAACACCGGGGAGCTGTTTTTT.

The chain's CDR3 is CASVRGGSQETQYF. CDR3 sequence (DNA): TGTGCCAGTGTCCGGGGGGGGTCCCAAGAGACCCAGTACTTC. The chain recombines TRBV3-1 with TRBJ2-5; TRBD2 matches 8 bases. V shed 9 bases, J shed 1 base, and the junction held 7 bases outside the gene matches. The V gene's germline CDR1 is LGHDT and CDR2 YNNKEL (reference sequence). The CDR3 sequence is 14 residues long.

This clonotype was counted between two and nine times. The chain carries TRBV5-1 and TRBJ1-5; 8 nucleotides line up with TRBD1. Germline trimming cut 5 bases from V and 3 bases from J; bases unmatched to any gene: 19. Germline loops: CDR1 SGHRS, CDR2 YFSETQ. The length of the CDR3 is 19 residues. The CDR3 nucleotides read TGCGCCAGCAGTTCTTTCCCTTCGCCTGGACAGGGTCTCAATCAGCCCCAGCATTTT. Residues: CASSSFPSPGQGLNQPQHF.

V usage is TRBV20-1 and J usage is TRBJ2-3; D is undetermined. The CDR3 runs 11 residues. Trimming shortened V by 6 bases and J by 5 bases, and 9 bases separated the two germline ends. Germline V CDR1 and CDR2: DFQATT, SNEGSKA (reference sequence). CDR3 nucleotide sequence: TGCAGTGCCCATCTGGAAGATACGCAGTATTTT. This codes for CSAHLEDTQYF.

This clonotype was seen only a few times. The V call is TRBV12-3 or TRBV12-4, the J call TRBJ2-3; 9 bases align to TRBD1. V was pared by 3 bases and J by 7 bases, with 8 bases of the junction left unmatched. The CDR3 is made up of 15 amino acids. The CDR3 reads CASSFVTGGKNTQYF. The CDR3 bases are TGTGCCAGCAGTTTCGTGACAGGGGGAAAAAATACGCAGTATTTT.